This T cell receptor beta chain was sequenced in a study of blood T cell repertoires in COVID-19. Overall study: Material from acute and convalescent COVID-19 was sourced from the United States, Italy and Spain. Sources were T cells, B-cell-depleted T cells, or PBMCs; the material itself was cDNA or gDNA.

Only in-frame clones appear in the TCRdb table, and some are missing; sequencing was by immunoSEQ multiplex PCR. The sample lists some 360,000 clones; around 87% were seen once. There are 14 residues in the CDR3. The V and J ends lost 2 bases and 3 bases respectively, with 10 bases between them. From germline, CDR1 is MNHEY and CDR2 SVGAGI. The chain has TRBV6-5 and TRBJ1-2; D is unresolved. The sequence derives from a woman in her sixties with COVID-19, enrolled during active disease. Sequencing input: peripheral blood. CDR3 region: CASSYQRADYGYTF. The CDR3, as DNA: TGTGCCAGCAGTTACCAGCGGGCAGACTATGGCTACACCTTC.